This TCR beta chain was recovered during a study of STAT3 mutations in large granular lymphocyte leukemia. The wider study: Roughly half the longitudinally sequenced T-LGLL patients had canonical STAT3 mutations. General study results and limits: Samples missed the first appearance of the clone. At least one immunodominant TCR beta clonotype appeared in every T-cell large granular lymphocyte leukemia patient. Some patients had dominant TCR clones larger than their STAT3 mutant burden. Differing intervals and regimens complicate linking therapy response to clone burden.

About this clone itself: Its matching antigen is unknown.

This table comes from immunoSEQ multiplex PCR, and its TCRdb copy is limited to in-frame clones, with some not included. This repertoire shows about 24,000 clones, roughly 93% found once; its top ten account for more than 6%. The CDR3 covers 14 residues. The germline V and J ends were trimmed by 8 bases and 4 bases, with 18 bases remaining between them. Germline CDR1 KGHSH, CDR2 LQKENI. Sample: peripheral blood mononuclear cells. The genes are TRBV18 and TRBJ2-7; possibly TRBD2 for D (6 bases). The receptor was isolated from a man aged 40-49 years with T-cell large granular lymphocyte leukemia. Some clones in this sample may be carry-over from other donors' samples. The CDR3 region is CASGSPGVDYEQYF. Here the CDR3 DNA reads TGTGCCAGCGGGAGTCCGGGGGTGGATTACGAGCAGTACTTC. Supplemented by reference TRBV18 and TRBJ2-7, the full variable domain reads NAGVMQNPRHLVRRRGQEARLRCSPMKGHSHVYWYRQLPEEGLKFMVYLQKENIIDESGMPKERFSAEFPKEGPSILRIQQVVRGDSAAYFCASGSPGVDYEQYFGPGTRLTVT.